The present T cell receptor (beta chain) was sequenced within a study of blood T cell repertoires in COVID-19. Study overall: Sites in the United States, Italy and Spain provided acute and convalescent COVID-19 samples. T cells, B-cell-depleted T cells, or PBMCs supplied cDNA or gDNA.

This clone has just a few counts. Authors' analysis steps: It was from reference gene primer amplification that nucleated cell counts were estimated. The repertoire was sequenced with immunoSEQ multiplex PCR; TCRdb's copy has only in-frame clones and lacks some. V and J calls and clone size come straight from that table; D and trimming were deduced from the DNA. The sample has 70,000 to 85,000 clones; roughly 80% are singletons. The TCR comes from a woman of 80 years or more with acute or convalescent COVID-19. The sequencing input was peripheral blood.

The CDR3 sequence is CASSAGQYGYTF. The CDR3 coding sequence is TGTGCCAGCAGCGCGGGACAGTATGGCTACACCTTC. J is TRBJ1-2 and V is TRBV5-4; 7 bases agree with TRBD1. Looked up from germline, CDR1 is SGHNT and CDR2 is YYREEE (reference sequence). V was clipped by 4 bases and J by 5 bases; unmatched bases: 2. CDR3 size: 12 residues.